This T cell receptor beta chain was found in a study of blood T cell repertoires in COVID-19. Per the authors' pipeline: Quantification of nucleated cells was approximated via reference gene primer amplification. Sequenced by immunoSEQ multiplex PCR; TCRdb stores in-frame clones only, minus some. The DNA gave D and trimming, while V, J and clone size come from that table. In the table there are fewer than 300,000 clones, approximately 89% of which are singletons. CDR3 length equals 14 residues. Germline V CDR1 and CDR2: MNHEY, SMNVEV (reference sequence). The V and J ends lost 5 bases and 5 bases, in that order; junction bases with no gene match: 8.

The source is a woman aged 35 to 49 with acute COVID-19. The sequencing input was PBMCs or T cells enriched from blood (not recorded which). The rearrangement links TRBV27 to TRBJ1-1, with 7 nucleotides matching TRBD1. For the CDR3, the DNA is TGTGCCAGCAGTGAGCGACAGGGCGGGACTGAAGCTTTCTTT. Translated, it gives CASSERQGGTEAFF.